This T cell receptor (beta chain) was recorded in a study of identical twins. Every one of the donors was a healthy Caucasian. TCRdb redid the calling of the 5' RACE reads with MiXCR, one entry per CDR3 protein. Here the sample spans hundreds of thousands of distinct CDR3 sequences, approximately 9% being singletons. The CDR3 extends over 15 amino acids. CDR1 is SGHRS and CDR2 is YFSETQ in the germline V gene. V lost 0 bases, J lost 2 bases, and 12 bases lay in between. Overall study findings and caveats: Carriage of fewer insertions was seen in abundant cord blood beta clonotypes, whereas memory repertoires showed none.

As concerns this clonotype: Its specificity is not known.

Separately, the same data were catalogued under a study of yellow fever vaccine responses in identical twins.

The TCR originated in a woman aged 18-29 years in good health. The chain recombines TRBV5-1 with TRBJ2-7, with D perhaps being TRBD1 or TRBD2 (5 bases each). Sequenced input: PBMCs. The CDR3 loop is CASSLVGDGTYEQYF. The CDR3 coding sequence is TGCGCCAGCAGCTTGGTCGGGGACGGAACCTACGAGCAGTACTTC.